The 27 T cell receptor beta chains listed next were all sequenced from one sample in a study of vaccination effects on CD4 cells after COVID-19. Before sequencing took place, the ViraFEST assay used viral peptide pools to expand antigen-specific CD4+ T cells. It was after approximately 10 days of culture that CD4+ T cells were isolated. Participants completed two doses of the BNT162b2 or mRNA-1273 vaccine. These TCRs are of unknown antigen specificity. Assay: immunoSEQ multiplex PCR; the TCRdb copy retains only in-frame clones and omits some. The table records about 22,000 clones, approximately 77% of them present only once. The material was CD4+ T cells from PBMCs cultured with HCoV-NL63 spike peptides, obtained after COVID-19 vaccination. The receptors were gathered from a human donor who received a COVID-19 vaccine.

The sample holds a few counts of this clone. Written as DNA, the CDR3 is TGTGCCAGCAGCTTAGGATTAACCCTCGATATGTTCGAGCAGTACTTC. It yields the protein CASSLGLTLDMFEQYF. This sequence joins TRBV7-9 and TRBJ2-7; D not certain. Germline V gives CDR1 SEHNR, CDR2 FQNEAQ (reference sequence). The CDR3 consists of 16 residues. The V gene lost 1 base and the J gene lost 6 bases, with 19 bases spanning the gap.

This chain joins TRBV5-1 and TRBJ2-2; 7 nucleotides agree with TRBD2. The CDR3 has 15 residues. Trimming cost V 4 bases and J 3 bases; bases outside gene matches: 6. CDR1 and CDR2 from the germline V gene are SGHRS and YFSETQ. CDR3 residues: CASSHGTTYTGELFF. The DNA for the CDR3 is TGCGCCAGCAGCCACGGGACTACCTACACCGGGGAGCTGTTTTTT.

The genes are TRBV19 and TRBJ1-4; D perhaps matches TRBD1 (5 bases). V was shortened by 8 bases and J by 8 bases, with 12 bases between the two germline ends. Germline V gene sequence: CDR1 LNHDA, CDR2 SQIVND (reference sequence). CDR3 length equals 12 residues. In DNA form, the CDR3 reads TGTGCCAGTGGTCAGGGAAGAGAAAAACTGTTTTTT. Its translation: CASGQGREKLFF.

V and J are TRBV6-5 and TRBJ2-1; 11 nucleotides line up with TRBD2. The germline V gene has CDR1 MNHEY and CDR2 SVGAGI. The ends lost 4 bases at V and 7 bases at J; junction bases unmatched: 9. CDR3 length equals 16 residues. In DNA, the CDR3 is TGTGCCAGCAGTTCACGTCTAGCGGGAGGTAGGAATGAGCAGTTCTTC. Translation: CASSSRLAGGRNEQFF.

The chain combines TRBV5-4 with TRBJ2-1; 11 bases align to TRBD2. J was trimmed by 0 bases and V by 0 bases; bases with no gene match: 8. Germline CDR1 and CDR2: SGHNT and YYREEE (reference sequence). The CDR3 runs 19 residues. The CDR3 sequence is CASSLAAVAGGYSYNEQFF. CDR3 DNA: TGTGCCAGCAGCTTGGCGGCAGTAGCGGGGGGGTACTCCTACAATGAGCAGTTCTTC. Filled out from reference TRBV5-4 and TRBJ2-1, the complete variable domain reads ETGVTQSPTHLIKTRGQQVTLRCSSQSGHNTVSWYQQALGQGPQFIFQYYREEENGRGNFPPRFSGLQFPNYSSELNVNALELDDSALYLCASSLAAVAGGYSYNEQFFGPGTRLTVL.

The sample holds a few counts of this clone. The V and J genes are TRBV9 and TRBJ1-3; D is perhaps TRBD1 (5 bases). V was cut by 4 bases and J by 0 bases, with 11 bases left in between. There are 15 residues in the CDR3. From germline, CDR1 is SGDLS and CDR2 YYNGEE. CDR3 sequence reads: CASSPGLHSGNTIYF. As DNA, the CDR3 is TGTGCCAGCAGCCCAGGGCTCCACTCTGGAAACACCATATATTTT.

The J gene is TRBJ1-5, the V gene TRBV6-6, with D tentatively TRBD1 (6 bases). The CDR3 contains 16 residues. V lost 6 bases to trimming and J lost 1 base, with 16 bases between them. Germline values: CDR1 MNHNY, CDR2 SVGAGI (reference sequence). This CDR3 reads CASSPKQGTSNQPQHF. CDR3 DNA: TGTGCCAGCAGCCCCAAACAGGGAACAAGCAATCAGCCCCAGCATTTT.

This clone was seen just once. The V call is TRBV5-1, the J call TRBJ1-2; D gene uncertain. CDR3 length: 14 residues. With 4 bases removed from V and 5 bases from J, the gap between germline ends came to 15 bases. Germline V gene data show CDR1 as SGHRS and CDR2 as YFSETQ. CDR3 in DNA: TGCGCCAGCAGCCCCGAGGGTCTAGGGTATGGCTACACCTTC. This sequence encodes CASSPEGLGYGYTF.

The chain combines TRBV18 with TRBJ1-2, with 8 bases matching TRBD1. The CDR3 loop spans 14 amino acids. Germline CDR1 is KGHSH and CDR2 is LQKENI. Losses at the gene ends were 4 bases for V and 3 bases for J; bases not matched to a gene: 4. This CDR3 is CASSLGQGDYGYTF. Here the CDR3 DNA reads TGTGCCAGCTCACTTGGACAGGGTGACTATGGCTACACCTTC.

As for this clone: The junction shows a germline mismatch at one end, possibly a read error. The gene calls are TRBV4-2 and TRBJ2-7, with 7 bases fitting TRBD2. The germline CDR1 and CDR2 sequences are LGHNA and YNFKEQ. The CDR3 spans 16 residues. The CDR3 loop is CASSQDRALADYKQYF. Here the CDR3 DNA reads TGTGCCAGCAGCCAAGATAGGGCCCTAGCGGACTACAAGCAGTACTTC.

Note on this clone: The junction does not match germline at one end; this may be a read error. The chain has TRBV11-2 and TRBJ2-7; 8 bases are shared with TRBD2. Germline V lookup: CDR1 SGHAT, CDR2 FQNNGV. The CDR3 consists of 13 residues. CDR3 sequence: CASSLGYGREASF. The CDR3 DNA follows: TGTGCCAGCAGCTTAGGGTATGGGCGGGAGGCTTCATTC.

V is TRBV27 and J is TRBJ1-1, with no clear D. The CDR3 runs 12 residues. Trimming removed 5 bases from V and 0 bases from J, with 4 bases in between. The V gene's germline CDR1 is MNHEY and CDR2 SMNVEV (reference sequence). The CDR3 region has the DNA TGTGCCAGCAGTAAAATGAACACTGAAGCTTTCTTT. Its translation is CASSKMNTEAFF.

There are a few counts of this clone. The rearrangement links TRBV10-1 to TRBJ1-6; D call uncertain. Germline lookup yields CDR1 WNHNN and CDR2 SYGVQD (reference sequence). CDR3 length: 12 residues. V gave up 2 bases and J gave up 10 bases, with 6 bases separating them. The CDR3 nucleotides are TGCGCCAGCAGTGAGGTAGACTCACCCCTCCACTTT. Its translation is CASSEVDSPLHF.

V is TRBV12-3 or TRBV12-4 and J is TRBJ1-4, with D tentatively TRBD1 (5 bases). The CDR3 consists of 13 residues. V lost 6 bases and J lost 6, with 11 bases in between. The CDR3 DNA reads TGTGCCAGCAGCTCCGGGACGGATGAAAAACTGTTTTTT. This codes for CASSSGTDEKLFF.

The chain joins TRBV20-1 to TRBJ2-6; 9 positions match TRBD1. The germline CDR1 and CDR2 sequences are DFQATT and SNEGSKA (reference sequence). Losses at the gene ends were 5 bases for V and 0 bases for J; bases not matched to a gene: 11. The length of the CDR3 is 18 residues. The CDR3 reads CSAGVDDRGDSGANVLTF. CDR3 nucleotides: TGCAGTGCTGGTGTTGACGACAGGGGGGACTCTGGGGCCAACGTCCTGACTTTC.

The chain carries TRBV30 and TRBJ1-4, with 9 bases identical to TRBD1. This CDR3 spans 15 amino acids. Germline CDR1 reads GTSNPN; CDR2 reads SVGIG (reference sequence). Unmatched junction bases numbered 7, after V lost 1 base and J lost 7 bases. The CDR3 nucleotides are TGTGCCTGGAGTGGCTTTTGGACAGGGGCTGAAAAACTGTTTTTT. Translating gives CAWSGFWTGAEKLFF.

The rearrangement joins TRBV2 to TRBJ1-3; D may be TRBD1 (6 bases). V lost 1 base to trimming and J lost 0 bases, with 16 bases between them. This CDR3 region has 18 residues. Germline CDR1 is SNHLY and CDR2 is FYNNEI. The CDR3 DNA follows: TGTGCCAGCAGTGAAGATTTCGACAGGAGCGACTCTGGAAACACCATATATTTT. Translation: CASSEDFDRSDSGNTIYF.

The chain joins TRBV18 to TRBJ2-7; D call uncertain. From germline, CDR1 is KGHSH and CDR2 LQKENI. Trimming removed 3 bases at V and 3 bases at J, with 12 bases between. CDR3 length equals 14 residues. For the CDR3, the DNA is TGTGCCAGCTCACCCTTTGATAGGGACTACGAGCAGTACTTC. It yields the protein CASSPFDRDYEQYF. Variable domain in full (rest from reference TRBV18 and TRBJ2-7): NAGVMQNPRHLVRRRGQEARLRCSPMKGHSHVYWYRQLPEEGLKFMVYLQKENIIDESGMPKERFSAEFPKEGPSILRIQQVVRGDSAAYFCASSPFDRDYEQYFGPGTRLTVT.

The table lists this clone with a count of one. The rearrangement uses TRBV5-1 and TRBJ1-2; the match to TRBD1 covers 7 bases. The CDR3 extends over 15 amino acids. The germline V gene has CDR1 SGHRS and CDR2 YFSETQ. The junction had 9 bases not matched to a gene; V was cut back by 4 bases and J by 3 bases. Here the CDR3 reads CASSLGGGIDYGYTF. The DNA for the CDR3 is TGCGCCAGCAGCCTTGGAGGGGGCATTGACTATGGCTACACCTTC.

The rearrangement joins TRBV6-1 to TRBJ2-4; TRBD1 is a possible D gene (6 bases). Deletions cut 4 bases from V and 0 bases from J, with 13 bases between. This CDR3 has 16 residues. Germline V lookup: CDR1 MNHNS, CDR2 SASEGT. In DNA form, the CDR3 reads TGTGCCAGCAGTGGCGCAGGGGCTTCAGCCAAAAACATTCAGTACTTC. It yields the protein CASSGAGASAKNIQYF.

The gene calls are TRBV6-5 and TRBJ2-7, with D tentatively TRBD2 (6 bases). Germline-derived CDR1 and CDR2 are MNHEY and SVGAGI. Trimming removed 5 bases at V and 8 bases at J, with 19 bases between. This CDR3 comprises 14 residues. The CDR3 DNA reads TGTGCCAGCAGTAAAACTGGGACTGGGGAAAAGCAGTACTTC. Protein product: CASSKTGTGEKQYF.

The gene calls are TRBV4-1 and TRBJ2-1, with D maybe TRBD1 (6 bases). Germline values: CDR1 MGHRA, CDR2 YSYEKL. V was cut by 1 base and J by 6 bases, with 13 bases left in between. The CDR3 consists of 15 residues. The CDR3 here is CASSQVVRGGNEQFF. In DNA, the CDR3 is TGCGCCAGCAGCCAAGTAGTTCGAGGGGGCAATGAGCAGTTCTTC.

This sequence joins TRBV7-5 and TRBJ1-1; the table's D gene call, TRBD1, was not cross checked with the DNA. TRBV7-5 is a listed pseudogene. The length of the CDR3 is 19 residues. This chain's CDR3 is CVRSHSTIKRTRINTEAFF. In DNA form, the CDR3 reads TGTGTCAGAAGCCATAGTACGATAAAAAGGACAAGAATAAACACTGAAGCTTTCTTT.

The chain joins TRBV6-6 to TRBJ2-3; TRBD2 matches at 10 bases. Germline trimming cut 5 bases from V and 2 bases from J; bases unmatched to any gene: 7. CDR1 MNHNY and CDR2 SVGAGI come from the germline V gene (reference sequence). The CDR3 covers 16 residues. The DNA for the CDR3 is TGTGCCAGCAGTCCCCGTAGCGGGGGGCCCACAGATACGCAGTATTTT. This sequence encodes CASSPRSGGPTDTQYF.

The V gene is TRBV19, the J gene TRBJ1-1, with 8 positions matching TRBD1. The CDR3 is made up of 15 amino acids. The germline V gene has CDR1 LNHDA and CDR2 SQIVND (reference sequence). The V and J ends lost 7 bases and 5 bases, in that order; junction bases with no gene match: 12. The chain's CDR3 is CASTLDRGLITEAFF. DNA for the CDR3: TGTGCCAGTACTCTCGACAGGGGCCTAATTACTGAAGCTTTCTTT.

This sequence joins TRBV5-3 and TRBJ2-5; 11 positions agree with TRBD2. TRBV5-3 is an ORF for which the function is uncertain. Losses at the gene ends were 6 bases for V and 5 bases for J; bases not matched to a gene: 21. There are 19 residues in the CDR3. CDR3 DNA sequence: TGTGCCAGAACCGATGGTGTGGCTAGCGGGGGGCCCCCCGGGGAGACCCAGTACTTC. Residues: CARTDGVASGGPPGETQYF.

This rearrangement joins TRBV5-6 to TRBJ2-2; D ambiguous. V lost 1 base and J lost 4, with 5 bases in between. This CDR3 contains 13 residues. Germline loops: CDR1 SGHDT, CDR2 YYEEEE. The CDR3 nucleotides are TGTGCCAGCAGCTTGATCAGCACCGGGGAGCTGTTTTTT. This translates into CASSLISTGELFF.